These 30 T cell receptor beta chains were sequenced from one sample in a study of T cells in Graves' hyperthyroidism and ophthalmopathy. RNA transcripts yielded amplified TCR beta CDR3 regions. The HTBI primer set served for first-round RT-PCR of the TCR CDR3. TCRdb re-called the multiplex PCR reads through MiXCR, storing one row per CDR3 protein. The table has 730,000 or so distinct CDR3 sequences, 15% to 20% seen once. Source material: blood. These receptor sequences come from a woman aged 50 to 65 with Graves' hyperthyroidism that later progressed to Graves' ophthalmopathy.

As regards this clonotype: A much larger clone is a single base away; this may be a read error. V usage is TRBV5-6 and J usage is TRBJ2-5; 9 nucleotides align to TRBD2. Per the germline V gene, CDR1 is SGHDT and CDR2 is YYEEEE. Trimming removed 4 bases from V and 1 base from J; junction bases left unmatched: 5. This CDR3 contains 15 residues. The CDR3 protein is CASSVAGELQETQYF. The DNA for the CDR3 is TGTGCCAGCAGCGTAGCGGGGGAGCTCCAAGAGACCCAGTACTTC.

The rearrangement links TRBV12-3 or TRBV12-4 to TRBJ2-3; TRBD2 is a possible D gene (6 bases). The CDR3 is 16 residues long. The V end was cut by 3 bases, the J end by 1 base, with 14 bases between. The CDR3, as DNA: TGTGCCAGCAGTTTGGATTTGGCTAGCGGCACAGATACGCAGTATTTT. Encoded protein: CASSLDLASGTDTQYF.

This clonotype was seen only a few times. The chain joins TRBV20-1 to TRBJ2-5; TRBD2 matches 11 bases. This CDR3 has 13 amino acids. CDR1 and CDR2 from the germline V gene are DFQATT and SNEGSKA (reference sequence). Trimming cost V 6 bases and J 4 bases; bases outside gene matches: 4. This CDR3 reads CSAPLAGVETQYF. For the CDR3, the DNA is TGCAGTGCCCCACTAGCGGGGGTAGAGACCCAGTACTTC.

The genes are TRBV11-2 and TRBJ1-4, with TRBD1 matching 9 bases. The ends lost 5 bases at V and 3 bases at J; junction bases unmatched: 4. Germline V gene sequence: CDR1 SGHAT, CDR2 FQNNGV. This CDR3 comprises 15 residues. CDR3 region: CASSPYRGPNEKLFF. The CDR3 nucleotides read TGTGCCAGCAGCCCGTACAGGGGGCCTAATGAAAAACTGTTTTTT.

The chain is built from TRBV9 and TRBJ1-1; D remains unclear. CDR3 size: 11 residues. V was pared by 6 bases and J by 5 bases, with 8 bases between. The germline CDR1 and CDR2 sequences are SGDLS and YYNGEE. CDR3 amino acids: CASKSGTEAFF. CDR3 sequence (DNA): TGTGCCAGCAAATCGGGGACTGAAGCTTTCTTT.

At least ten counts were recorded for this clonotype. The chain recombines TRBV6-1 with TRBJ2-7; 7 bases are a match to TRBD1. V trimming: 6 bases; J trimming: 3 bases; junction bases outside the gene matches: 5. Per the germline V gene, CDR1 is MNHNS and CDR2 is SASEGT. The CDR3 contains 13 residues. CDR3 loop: CASSIDRDYEQYF. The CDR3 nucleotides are TGTGCCAGCAGCATCGACAGGGACTACGAGCAGTACTTC.

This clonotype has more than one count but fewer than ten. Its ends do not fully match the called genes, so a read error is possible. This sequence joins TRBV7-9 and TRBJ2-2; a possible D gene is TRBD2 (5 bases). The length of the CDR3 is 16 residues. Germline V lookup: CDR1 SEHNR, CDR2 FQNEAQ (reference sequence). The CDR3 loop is CASSLQDPLNTGKLFF. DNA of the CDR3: TGTGCCAGCAGCTTACAGGATCCGTTGAACACCGGGAAGCTGTTTTTT.

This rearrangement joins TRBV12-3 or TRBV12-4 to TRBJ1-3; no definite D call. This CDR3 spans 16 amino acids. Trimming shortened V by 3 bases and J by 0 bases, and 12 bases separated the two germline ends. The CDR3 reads CASSFSLISSGNTIYF. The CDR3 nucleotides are TGTGCCAGCAGTTTTTCCCTAATCAGCTCTGGAAACACCATATATTTT.

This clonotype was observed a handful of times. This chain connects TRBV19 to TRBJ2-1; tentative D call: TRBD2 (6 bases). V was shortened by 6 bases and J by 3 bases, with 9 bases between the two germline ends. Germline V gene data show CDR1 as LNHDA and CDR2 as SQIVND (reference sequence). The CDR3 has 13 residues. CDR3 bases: TGTGCCAGTAGCATCGGGAGCTACAATGAGCAGTTCTTC. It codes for CASSIGSYNEQFF.

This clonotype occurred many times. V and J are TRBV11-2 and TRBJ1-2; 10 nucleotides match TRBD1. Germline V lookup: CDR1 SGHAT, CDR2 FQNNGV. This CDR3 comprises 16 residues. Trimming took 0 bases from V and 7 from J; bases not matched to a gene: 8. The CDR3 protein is CASSLEGYGTGVGYTF. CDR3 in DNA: TGTGCCAGCAGCTTAGAAGGTTATGGGACAGGGGTTGGCTACACCTTC.

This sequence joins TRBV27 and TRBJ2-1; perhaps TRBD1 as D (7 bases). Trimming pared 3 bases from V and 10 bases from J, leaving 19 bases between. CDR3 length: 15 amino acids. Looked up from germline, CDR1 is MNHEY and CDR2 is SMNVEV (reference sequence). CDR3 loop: CASSFGGGAGWEQFF. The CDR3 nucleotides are TGTGCCAGCAGTTTTGGAGGGGGCGCGGGATGGGAGCAGTTCTTC.

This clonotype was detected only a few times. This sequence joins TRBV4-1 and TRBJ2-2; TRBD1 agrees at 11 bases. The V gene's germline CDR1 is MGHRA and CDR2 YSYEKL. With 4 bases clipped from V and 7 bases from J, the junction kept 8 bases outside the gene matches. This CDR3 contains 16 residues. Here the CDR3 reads CASSLGQGAFGGELFF. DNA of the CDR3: TGCGCCAGCAGCCTCGGACAGGGGGCATTTGGCGGGGAGCTGTTTTTT.

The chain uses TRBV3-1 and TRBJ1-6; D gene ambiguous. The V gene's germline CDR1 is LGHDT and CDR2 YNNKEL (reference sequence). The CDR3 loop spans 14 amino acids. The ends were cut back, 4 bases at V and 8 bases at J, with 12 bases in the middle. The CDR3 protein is CASSPRVRDSPLHF. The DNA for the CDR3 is TGTGCCAGCAGCCCGAGGGTTCGGGATTCACCCCTCCACTTT.

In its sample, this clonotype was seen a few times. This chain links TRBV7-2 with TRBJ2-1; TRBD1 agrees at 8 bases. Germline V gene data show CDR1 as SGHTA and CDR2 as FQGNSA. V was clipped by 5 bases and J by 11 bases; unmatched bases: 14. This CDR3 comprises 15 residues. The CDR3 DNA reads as TGTGCCAGCAGCCCCGAGGACAGGGACCCGGGTCAGCAGTTCTTC. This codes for CASSPEDRDPGQQFF.

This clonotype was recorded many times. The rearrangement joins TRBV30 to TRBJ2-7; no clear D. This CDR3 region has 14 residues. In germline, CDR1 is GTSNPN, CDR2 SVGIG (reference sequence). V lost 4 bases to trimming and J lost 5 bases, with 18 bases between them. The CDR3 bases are TGTGCCTGGACCGGGTCTGGGCTATGGCACGAGCAGTACTTC. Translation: CAWTGSGLWHEQYF.

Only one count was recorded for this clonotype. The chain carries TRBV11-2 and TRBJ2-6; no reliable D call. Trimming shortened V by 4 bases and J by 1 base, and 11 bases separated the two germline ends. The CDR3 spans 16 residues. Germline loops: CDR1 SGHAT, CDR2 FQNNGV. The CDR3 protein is CASSSIRASGANVLTF. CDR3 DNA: TGTGCCAGCAGCTCAATCCGGGCTTCTGGGGCCAACGTCCTGACTTTC. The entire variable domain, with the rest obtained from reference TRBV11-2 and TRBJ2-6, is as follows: EAGVAQSPRYKIIEKRQSVAFWCNPISGHATLYWYQQILGQGPKLLIQFQNNGVVDDSQLPKDRFSAERLKGVDSTLKIQPAKLEDSAVYLCASSSIRASGANVLTFGAGSRLTVL.

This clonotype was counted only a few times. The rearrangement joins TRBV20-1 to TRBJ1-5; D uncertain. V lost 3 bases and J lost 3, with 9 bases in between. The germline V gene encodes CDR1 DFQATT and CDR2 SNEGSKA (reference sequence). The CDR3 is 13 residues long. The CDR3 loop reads CSARNSPNQPQHF. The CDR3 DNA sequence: TGCAGTGCTAGGAACTCTCCCAATCAGCCCCAGCATTTT.

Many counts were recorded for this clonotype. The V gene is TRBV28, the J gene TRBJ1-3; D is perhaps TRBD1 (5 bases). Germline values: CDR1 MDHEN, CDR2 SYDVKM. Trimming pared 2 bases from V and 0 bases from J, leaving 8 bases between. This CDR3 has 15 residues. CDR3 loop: CASSLRDLSGNTIYF. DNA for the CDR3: TGTGCCAGCAGTTTACGGGACCTCTCTGGAAACACCATATATTTT.

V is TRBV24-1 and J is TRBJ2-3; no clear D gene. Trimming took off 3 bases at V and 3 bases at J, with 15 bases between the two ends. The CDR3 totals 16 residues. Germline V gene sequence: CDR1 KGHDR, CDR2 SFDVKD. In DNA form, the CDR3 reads TGTGCCACCAGTGATCCCTCTTATGCGAGGACAGATACGCAGTATTTT. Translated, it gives CATSDPSYARTDTQYF.

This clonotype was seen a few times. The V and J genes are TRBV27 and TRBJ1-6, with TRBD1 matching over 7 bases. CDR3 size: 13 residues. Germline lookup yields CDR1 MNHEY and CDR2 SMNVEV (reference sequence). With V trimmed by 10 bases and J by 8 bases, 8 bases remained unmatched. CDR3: CATRGARDSPLHF. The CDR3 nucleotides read TGTGCCACCAGGGGGGCAAGGGATTCACCCCTCCACTTT.

The CDR3 nucleotides read TGCGCCAGCATTACAGGGACCACTAGCACAGATACGCAGTATTTT. Protein: CASITGTTSTDTQYF. The chain recombines TRBV5-1 with TRBJ2-3, with D tentatively TRBD1 (6 bases). The V and J ends lost 6 bases and 0 bases respectively, with 14 bases between them. There are 15 residues in the CDR3. The germline CDR1 and CDR2 sequences are SGHRS and YFSETQ. Supplemented by reference TRBV5-1 and TRBJ2-3, the full variable domain reads KAGVTQTPRYLIKTRGQQVTLSCSPISGHRSVSWYQQTPGQGLQFLFEYFSETQRNKGNFPGRFSGRQFSNSRSEMNVSTLELGDSALYLCASITGTTSTDTQYFGPGTRLTVL.

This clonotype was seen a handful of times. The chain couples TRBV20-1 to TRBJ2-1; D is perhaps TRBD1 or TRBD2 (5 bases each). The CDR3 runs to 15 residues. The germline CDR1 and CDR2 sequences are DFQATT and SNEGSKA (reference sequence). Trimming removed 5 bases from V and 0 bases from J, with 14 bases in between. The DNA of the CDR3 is TGCAGTGCTCGGGACGCTCGGAGCTCCTACAATGAGCAGTTCTTC. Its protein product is CSARDARSSYNEQFF.

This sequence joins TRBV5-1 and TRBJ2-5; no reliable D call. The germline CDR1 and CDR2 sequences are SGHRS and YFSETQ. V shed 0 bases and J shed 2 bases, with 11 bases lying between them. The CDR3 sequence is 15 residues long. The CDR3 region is CASSLGAVRQETQYF. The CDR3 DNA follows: TGCGCCAGCAGCTTGGGGGCGGTAAGGCAAGAGACCCAGTACTTC.

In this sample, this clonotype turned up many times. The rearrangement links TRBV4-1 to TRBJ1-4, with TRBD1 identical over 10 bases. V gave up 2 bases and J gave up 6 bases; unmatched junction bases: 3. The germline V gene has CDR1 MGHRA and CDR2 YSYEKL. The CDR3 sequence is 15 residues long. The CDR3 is CASSQNGQGDEKLFF. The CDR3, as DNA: TGCGCCAGCAGCCAAAACGGACAGGGGGATGAAAAACTGTTTTTT.

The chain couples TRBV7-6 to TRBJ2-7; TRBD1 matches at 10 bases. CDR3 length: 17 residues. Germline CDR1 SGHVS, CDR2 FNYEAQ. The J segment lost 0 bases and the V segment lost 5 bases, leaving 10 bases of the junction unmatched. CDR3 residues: CASSKSAGQGTSYEQYF. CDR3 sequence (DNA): TGTGCCAGCAGCAAATCGGCGGGACAGGGGACCTCCTACGAGCAGTACTTC.

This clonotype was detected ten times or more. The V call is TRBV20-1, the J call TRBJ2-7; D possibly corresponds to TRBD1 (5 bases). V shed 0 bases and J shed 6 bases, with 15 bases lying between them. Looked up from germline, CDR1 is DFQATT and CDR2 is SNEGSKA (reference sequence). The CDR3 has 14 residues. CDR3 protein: CSAREGAAELEQYF. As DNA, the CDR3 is TGCAGTGCTAGAGAAGGGGCGGCAGAGCTCGAGCAGTACTTC.

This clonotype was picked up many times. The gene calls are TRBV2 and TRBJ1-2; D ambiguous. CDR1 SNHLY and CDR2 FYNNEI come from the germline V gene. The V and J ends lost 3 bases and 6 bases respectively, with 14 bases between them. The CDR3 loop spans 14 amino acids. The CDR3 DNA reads TGTGCCAGCAGTGACCCGGGGTTGGGCCATGGCTACACCTTC. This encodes CASSDPGLGHGYTF.

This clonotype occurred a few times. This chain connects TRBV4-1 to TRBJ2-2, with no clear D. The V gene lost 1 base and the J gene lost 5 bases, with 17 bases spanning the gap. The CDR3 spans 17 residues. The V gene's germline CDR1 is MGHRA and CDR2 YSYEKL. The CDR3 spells CASSQVPLQDGTGELFF. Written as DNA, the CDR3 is TGCGCCAGCAGCCAAGTCCCTCTTCAAGACGGGACCGGGGAGCTGTTTTTT.

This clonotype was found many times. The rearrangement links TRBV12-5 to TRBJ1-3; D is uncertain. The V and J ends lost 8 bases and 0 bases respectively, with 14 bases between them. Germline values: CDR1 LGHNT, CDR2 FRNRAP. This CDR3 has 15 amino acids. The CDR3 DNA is TGTGCTAGTCTCCGGAGGGATTACTCTGGAAACACCATATATTTT. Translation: CASLRRDYSGNTIYF.

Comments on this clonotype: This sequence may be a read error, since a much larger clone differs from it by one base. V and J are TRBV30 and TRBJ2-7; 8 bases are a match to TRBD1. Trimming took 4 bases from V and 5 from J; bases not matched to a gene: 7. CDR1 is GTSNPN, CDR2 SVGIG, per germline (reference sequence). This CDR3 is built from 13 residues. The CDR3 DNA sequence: TGTGCCTGGACCGGACAGGGTGGGGACGAGCAGTACTTC. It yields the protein CAWTGQGGDEQYF. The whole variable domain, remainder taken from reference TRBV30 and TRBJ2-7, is SQTIHQWPATLVQPVGSPLSLECTVEGTSNPNLYWYRQAAGRGLQLLFYSVGIGQISSEVPQNLSASRPQDRQFILSSKKLLLSDSGFYLCAWTGQGGDEQYFGPGTRLTVT.